The rows below give T cell receptor beta chains drawn from one sample of a study of shared clonotypes between healthy human individuals. Sequencing used immunoSEQ multiplex PCR; TCRdb keeps in-frame clones, though not all of them. The sample lists roughly 200,000 clones, around 63% occurring once. Sequenced sample: memory CD4+ T cells sorted from blood. These receptors all stem from a young man in good health. Both conserved end residues are part of each CDR3. A D gene is named only where the DNA matches it firmly. Clone size is given for some rows only: seen once, a few or many times, or a class if the clone is expanded.

cdr3_length: 15; d_call: -; clone_size: few; j_call: TRBJ2-2; v_call: TRBV7-9; cdr3_aa: CASRPGGGFSGELFF; cdr3_nt: TGTGCCAGCAGACCAGGGGGGGGGTTCTCCGGGGAGCTGTTTTTT
cdr3_length: 13; d_call: TRBD1; clone_size: -; j_call: TRBJ1-2; v_call: TRBV6-5; cdr3_aa: CASTRGQNYGYTF; cdr3_nt: TGTGCCAGCACCAGGGGACAGAACTATGGCTACACCTTC
cdr3_length: 13; d_call: -; clone_size: -; j_call: TRBJ2-2; v_call: TRBV18; cdr3_aa: CASSHPQTGELFF; cdr3_nt: TGTGCCAGCTCCCACCCGCAGACCGGGGAGCTGTTTTTT
cdr3_length: 11; d_call: -; clone_size: few; j_call: TRBJ2-1; v_call: TRBV20-1; cdr3_aa: CSRTKGNEQFF; cdr3_nt: TGCAGCCGTACAAAAGGGAATGAGCAGTTCTTC
cdr3_length: 14; d_call: -; clone_size: few; j_call: TRBJ2-7; v_call: TRBV28; cdr3_aa: CASGAPSGTYEQYF; cdr3_nt: TGTGCCAGCGGGGCGCCAAGCGGAACCTACGAGCAGTACTTC
cdr3_length: 16; d_call: TRBD2; clone_size: few; j_call: TRBJ2-5; v_call: TRBV30; cdr3_aa: CAWSVGEGRGRETQYF; cdr3_nt: TGTGCCTGGAGTGTAGGGGAGGGTAGGGGAAGAGAGACCCAGTACTTC
cdr3_length: 17; d_call: TRBD1; clone_size: once; j_call: TRBJ1-2; v_call: TRBV29-1; cdr3_aa: CSVMGPGGTGGNYGYTF; cdr3_nt: TGCAGCGTCATGGGGCCGGGAGGGACAGGGGGCAACTATGGCTACACCTTC
cdr3_length: 12; d_call: -; clone_size: -; j_call: TRBJ1-3; v_call: TRBV29-1; cdr3_aa: CSVLESGNTIYF; cdr3_nt: TGCAGCGTTTTAGAATCTGGAAACACCATATATTTT
cdr3_length: 19; d_call: TRBD2; clone_size: -; j_call: TRBJ2-4; v_call: TRBV11-2; cdr3_aa: CASSSLHYRGGWPKNIQYF; cdr3_nt: TGTGCCAGCAGCTCACTCCATTATCGGGGAGGGTGGCCCAAAAACATTCAGTACTTC
cdr3_length: 15; d_call: TRBD1; clone_size: -; j_call: TRBJ1-5; v_call: TRBV19; cdr3_aa: CASRAGTGSNQPQHF; cdr3_nt: TGTGCCAGTCGCGCCGGGACAGGGAGCAATCAGCCCCAGCATTTT
cdr3_length: 15; d_call: -; clone_size: -; j_call: TRBJ2-7; v_call: TRBV10-2; cdr3_aa: CASSGGRGTLYEQYF; cdr3_nt: TGCGCCAGCAGTGGGGGGCGCGGTACACTCTACGAGCAGTACTTC
cdr3_length: 15; d_call: -; clone_size: -; j_call: TRBJ1-1; v_call: TRBV4-1; cdr3_aa: CASSQSGGIRTEAFF; cdr3_nt: TGCGCCAGCAGCCAGAGTGGAGGTATCCGAACTGAAGCTTTCTTT
cdr3_length: 12; d_call: -; clone_size: few; j_call: TRBJ2-7; v_call: TRBV25-1; cdr3_aa: CASSDRNYEQYF; cdr3_nt: TGTGCCAGCAGTGACAGAAACTACGAGCAGTACTTC
cdr3_length: 15; d_call: -; clone_size: -; j_call: TRBJ2-5; v_call: TRBV29-1; cdr3_aa: CSNTHIQGSHETQYF; cdr3_nt: TGCAGCAACACCCACATACAGGGAAGTCATGAGACCCAGTACTTC
cdr3_length: 13; d_call: TRBD1; clone_size: few; j_call: TRBJ1-1; v_call: TRBV11-2; cdr3_aa: CASTRDRGAMAFF; cdr3_nt: TGTGCCAGCACCCGAGACAGGGGGGCTATGGCTTTCTTT
cdr3_length: 16; d_call: TRBD2; clone_size: -; j_call: TRBJ2-1; v_call: TRBV5-1; cdr3_aa: CASTRTSGSSYNEQFF; cdr3_nt: TGCGCCAGCACACGGACTAGCGGGAGCTCCTACAATGAGCAGTTCTTC
cdr3_length: 15; d_call: -; clone_size: -; j_call: TRBJ1-5; v_call: TRBV7-9; cdr3_aa: CASSFSGQGNQPQHF; cdr3_nt: TGTGCCAGCAGCTTTAGCGGCCAGGGAAATCAGCCCCAGCATTTT
cdr3_length: 16; d_call: -; clone_size: -; j_call: TRBJ2-5; v_call: TRBV7-2; cdr3_aa: CASSSTRDFEQETQYF; cdr3_nt: TGTGCCAGCAGCTCCACCCGGGACTTTGAACAAGAGACCCAGTACTTC
cdr3_length: 19; d_call: -; clone_size: -; j_call: TRBJ1-5; v_call: TRBV2; cdr3_aa: CASSGPDALPNHSNQPQHF; cdr3_nt: TGTGCCAGCAGTGGGCCAGATGCGCTTCCAAACCATAGCAATCAGCCCCAGCATTTT
cdr3_length: 13; d_call: TRBD1; clone_size: -; j_call: TRBJ1-4; v_call: TRBV6-6; cdr3_aa: CASSRTGNEKLFF; cdr3_nt: TGTGCCAGCAGTCGGACAGGGAATGAAAAACTGTTTTTT
cdr3_length: 13; d_call: TRBD1; clone_size: -; j_call: TRBJ2-7; v_call: TRBV29-1; cdr3_aa: CSVGWTGAGEQYF; cdr3_nt: TGCAGCGTTGGTTGGACAGGGGCTGGCGAGCAGTACTTC
cdr3_length: 15; d_call: TRBD1; clone_size: -; j_call: TRBJ2-5; v_call: TRBV28; cdr3_aa: CASSSLTGGVETQYF; cdr3_nt: TGTGCCAGCAGTTCCCTGACAGGGGGTGTGGAGACCCAGTACTTC